Presented here are 20 T cell receptor beta chains from one specimen sequenced in a study of regulatory T cells in long-lasting Graves disease. Relying on iRepertoire HTBI primers and Arm-PCR of CDR3 regions, the team built TCR beta libraries. TCRdb analysed the multiplex PCR reads with MiXCR anew, one entry per CDR3 protein. The sample has 580,000 or so distinct CDR3 sequences; around 15% are singletons. Indicated time point: newly diagnosed GD, antithyroid drugs for less than 3 months. With RNA extracted from PBMCs as input, the TCR library was made. These data also formed part of another study, on T cells in Graves' hyperthyroidism and ophthalmopathy.

Specimen: peripheral blood mononuclear cells (PBMCs), collected at new diagnosis, from a patient treated with antithyroid drugs. These receptors were collected from a man younger than 35 with Graves disease.

This clonotype was counted many times. The chain couples TRBV12-3 or TRBV12-4 to TRBJ1-6; D call uncertain. The V end was cut by 2 bases, the J end by 7 bases, with 3 bases between. The CDR3 spans 12 residues. The chain's CDR3 is CASSLQNSPLHF. DNA for the CDR3: TGTGCCAGCAGTTTACAGAATTCACCCCTCCACTTT.

The rearrangement joins TRBV20-1 to TRBJ2-3, with D perhaps TRBD1 or TRBD2 (5 bases each). The CDR3 contains 14 residues. Germline values: CDR1 DFQATT, CDR2 SNEGSKA (reference sequence). The V end was cut by 3 bases, the J end by 2 bases, with 12 bases between. The CDR3 sequence is CSARPGPLTDTQYF. CDR3 coding DNA: TGCAGTGCTAGGCCGGGACCACTCACAGATACGCAGTATTTT.

This clonotype has more than one count but fewer than ten. This chain uses TRBV6-5 with TRBJ2-4, with 8 bases matching TRBD1. The CDR3 covers 15 residues. V lost 4 bases to trimming and J lost 9 bases; unmatched junction nucleotides: 11. The germline V gene encodes CDR1 MNHEY and CDR2 SVGAGI. CDR3 amino acids: CASSWGQVEVGIQYF. The CDR3 nucleotides are TGTGCCAGCAGTTGGGGACAGGTTGAGGTCGGCATTCAGTACTTC.

This clonotype was picked up many times. The rearrangement links TRBV11-2 to TRBJ2-7; no clear D. The CDR3 contains 16 residues. Germline values: CDR1 SGHAT, CDR2 FQNNGV. Trimming left V 4 bases short and J 0 bases short, with 16 bases between. Here the CDR3 reads CASSSLWAQNSYEQYF. CDR3 coding DNA: TGTGCCAGCAGCTCTCTATGGGCCCAGAACTCCTACGAGCAGTACTTC.

This clonotype was counted ten times or more. CDR3 region: CSAKTSGRSNTGELFF. CDR3 DNA: TGCAGTGCTAAGACTAGCGGGAGGTCGAACACCGGGGAGCTGTTTTTT. V is TRBV20-1 and J is TRBJ2-2, with TRBD2 matching 13 bases. The CDR3 loop spans 16 amino acids. V lost 4 bases and J lost 0; bases outside the gene matches: 2. Germline V gene lookup returns CDR1 DFQATT and CDR2 SNEGSKA (reference sequence).

There are a few counts of this clonotype. This rearrangement joins TRBV24-1 to TRBJ2-3, with 7 bases that match TRBD2. V was pared by 2 bases and J by 6 bases, with 4 bases of the junction left unmatched. In germline, CDR1 is KGHDR, CDR2 SFDVKD. CDR3 length equals 14 residues. The DNA for the CDR3 is TGTGCCACCAGTGATTCCGCGGGGGAGGATACGCAGTATTTT. Its translation is CATSDSAGEDTQYF.

This clonotype was counted at least ten times. The V gene is TRBV3-1, the J gene TRBJ1-1; TRBD1 might be the D (5 bases). Germline values: CDR1 LGHDT, CDR2 YNNKEL (reference sequence). CDR3 length: 15 residues. Trimming took 1 base from V and 8 from J, leaving 17 bases between them. DNA for the CDR3: TGTGCCAGCAGCCAAGCAGGCAGGGTACTGTCGGAAGCTTTCTTT. Protein: CASSQAGRVLSEAFF.

This clonotype was recorded many times. The chain is built from TRBV12-5 and TRBJ2-2; no clear D. Trimming removed 2 bases from V and 0 bases from J, with 10 bases in between. The germline gives CDR1 LGHNT, CDR2 FRNRAP. There are 16 residues in the CDR3. The CDR3 DNA sequence: TGTGCTAGTGGTTTGTGGGCGGCCGCGAACACCGGGGAGCTGTTTTTT. Its protein is CASGLWAAANTGELFF. Supplemented by reference TRBV12-5 and TRBJ2-2, the full variable domain reads DARVTQTPRHKVTEMGQEVTMRCQPILGHNTVFWYRQTMMQGLELLAYFRNRAPLDDSGMPKDRFSAEMPDATLATLKIQPSEPRDSAVYFCASGLWAAANTGELFFGEGSRLTVL.

This clonotype was seen a few times. This chain connects TRBV19 to TRBJ1-5; D is possibly TRBD1 (6 bases). This CDR3 is built from 14 residues. Trimming took 3 bases from V and 3 from J, leaving 9 bases between them. Germline V CDR1 and CDR2: LNHDA, SQIVND (reference sequence). DNA of the CDR3: TGTGCCAGTAGTATGAACAGGGACAATCAGCCCCAGCATTTT. Translation: CASSMNRDNQPQHF.

This clonotype was seen more than once but under ten times. The chain carries TRBV19 and TRBJ2-2, with 8 nucleotides matching TRBD1. The germline V gene encodes CDR1 LNHDA and CDR2 SQIVND (reference sequence). J was trimmed by 6 bases and V by 5 bases; bases with no gene match: 8. This CDR3 spans 15 amino acids. The CDR3 DNA is TGTGCCAGTAGTCCCGACAGGGGTCTAGCCGGGGAGCTGTTTTTT. Encoded protein: CASSPDRGLAGELFF.

This clonotype was counted ten times or more. V is TRBV20-1 and J is TRBJ2-5; maybe TRBD2 (6 bases). V dropped 4 bases and J dropped 1 base, with 10 bases sitting between them. The CDR3 runs 13 residues. Germline CDR1 reads DFQATT; CDR2 reads SNEGSKA (reference sequence). CDR3 loop: CSAIGRGQETQYF. CDR3 coding DNA: TGCAGTGCTATTGGGCGGGGCCAAGAGACCCAGTACTTC.

This clonotype was seen at least ten times. This CDR3 reads CASSWSDALQETQYF. The CDR3 DNA follows: TGTGCCAGCAGTTGGTCGGATGCGCTACAAGAGACCCAGTACTTC. J is TRBJ2-5 and V is TRBV12-3 or TRBV12-4; D remains ambiguous. This CDR3 spans 15 amino acids. V lost 4 bases and J 2 bases, leaving 14 bases between the germline ends.

This clonotype was seen repeatedly, ten times or more. The chain has TRBV20-1 and TRBJ1-2; 9 positions agree with TRBD1. The CDR3 covers 13 residues. The ends lost 6 bases at V and 2 bases at J; junction bases unmatched: 4. CDR1 DFQATT and CDR2 SNEGSKA come from the germline V gene (reference sequence). The CDR3 is CSAETGGNYGYTF. For the CDR3, the DNA is TGCAGTGCCGAGACAGGGGGGAACTATGGCTACACCTTC.

This clonotype has ten or more counts. The chain carries TRBV3-1 and TRBJ1-4; no reliable D call. Trimming left V 1 base short and J 5 bases short, with 8 bases between. Germline V gene sequence: CDR1 LGHDT, CDR2 YNNKEL (reference sequence). The CDR3 totals 14 residues. The CDR3 loop is CASSQGRFNEKLFF. Written as DNA, the CDR3 is TGTGCCAGCAGCCAAGGCAGATTCAATGAAAAACTGTTTTTT.

This clonotype was recorded many times. The chain recombines TRBV10-3 with TRBJ1-1; 8 nucleotides align to TRBD1. Trimming took 10 bases from V and 7 from J; bases not matched to a gene: 11. Germline values: CDR1 ENHRY, CDR2 SYGVKD. This CDR3 has 13 residues. The DNA of the CDR3 is TGTGCCACTGCGGATCAGGGGGCTAGTGAAGCTTTCTTT. Residues: CATADQGASEAFF.

This clonotype was observed at least ten times. The chain uses TRBV5-1 and TRBJ2-1; TRBD1 aligns across 9 bases. The V segment lost 4 bases and the J segment 2 bases; nucleotides outside the gene matches: 7. The CDR3 is 16 amino acids. Germline V CDR1 and CDR2: SGHRS, YFSETQ. In nucleotides, the CDR3 is TGCGCCAGCAGCGACACAGGGGGCCCTACCTACAATGAGCAGTTCTTC. Its protein is CASSDTGGPTYNEQFF.

This clonotype has just a few counts. CDR3 DNA: TGTGCCAGTAGTCCGGGACAGGGGTTCGGCTACACCTTC. This encodes CASSPGQGFGYTF. V usage is TRBV19 and J usage is TRBJ1-2; 10 bases are shared with TRBD1. V dropped 5 bases and J dropped 8; count of bases not matched to a gene: 5. In germline, CDR1 is LNHDA, CDR2 SQIVND (reference sequence). The CDR3 runs 13 residues. The variable domain in full, with the rest retrieved from reference TRBV19 and TRBJ1-2, is DGGITQSPKYLFRKEGQNVTLSCEQNLNHDAMYWYRQDPGQGLRLIYYSQIVNDFQKGDIAEGYSVSREKKESFPLTVTSAQKNPTAFYLCASSPGQGFGYTFGSGTRLTVV.

This clonotype was recorded at least ten times. The chain is built from TRBV6-2 or TRBV6-3 and TRBJ2-7; no definite D call. V was trimmed by 8 bases and J by 2 bases, leaving 13 bases between them. Germline lookup yields CDR1 MNHEY and CDR2 SVGEGT. CDR3 size: 13 residues. The CDR3 loop is CASSSATAYEQYF. CDR3 DNA sequence: TGTGCCAGCTCCTCCGCTACCGCCTACGAGCAGTACTTC.

This clonotype was counted at least ten times. CDR3 in DNA: TGTGCCAGCACCCCCCCGGGAGGGCCCACAGATACGCAGTATTTT. This encodes CASTPPGGPTDTQYF. The chain uses TRBV27 and TRBJ2-3, with 8 nucleotides matching TRBD2. V lost 7 bases and J lost 2; bases outside the gene matches: 8. The CDR3 has 15 residues. Germline CDR1 reads MNHEY; CDR2 reads SMNVEV (reference sequence).

V gene TRBV28 combines with J gene TRBJ2-1; weak D call: TRBD1 (6 bases). The CDR3 has 15 amino acids. Germline V gene lookup returns CDR1 MDHEN and CDR2 SYDVKM. The V gene lost 8 bases and the J gene lost 3 bases, with 17 bases spanning the gap. The chain's CDR3 is CASGSQGPLYNEQFF. CDR3 coding DNA: TGTGCCAGCGGATCACAGGGCCCCCTCTACAATGAGCAGTTCTTC.